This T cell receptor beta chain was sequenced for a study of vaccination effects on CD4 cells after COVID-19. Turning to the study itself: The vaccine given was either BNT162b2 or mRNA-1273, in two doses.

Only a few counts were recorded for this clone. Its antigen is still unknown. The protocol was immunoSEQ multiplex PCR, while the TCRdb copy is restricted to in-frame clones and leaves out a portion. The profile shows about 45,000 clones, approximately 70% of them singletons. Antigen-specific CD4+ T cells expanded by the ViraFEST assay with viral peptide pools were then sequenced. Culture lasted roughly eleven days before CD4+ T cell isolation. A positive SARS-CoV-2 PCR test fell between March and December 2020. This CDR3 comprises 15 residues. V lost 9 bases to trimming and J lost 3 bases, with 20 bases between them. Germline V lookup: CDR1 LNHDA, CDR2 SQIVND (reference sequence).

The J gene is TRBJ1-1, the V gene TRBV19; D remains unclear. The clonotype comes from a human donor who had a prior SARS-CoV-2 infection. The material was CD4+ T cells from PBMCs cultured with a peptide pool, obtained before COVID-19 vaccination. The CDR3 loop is CASADLGQTYTEAFF. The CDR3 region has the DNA TGTGCCAGCGCCGACCTTGGGCAGACCTACACTGAAGCTTTCTTT.